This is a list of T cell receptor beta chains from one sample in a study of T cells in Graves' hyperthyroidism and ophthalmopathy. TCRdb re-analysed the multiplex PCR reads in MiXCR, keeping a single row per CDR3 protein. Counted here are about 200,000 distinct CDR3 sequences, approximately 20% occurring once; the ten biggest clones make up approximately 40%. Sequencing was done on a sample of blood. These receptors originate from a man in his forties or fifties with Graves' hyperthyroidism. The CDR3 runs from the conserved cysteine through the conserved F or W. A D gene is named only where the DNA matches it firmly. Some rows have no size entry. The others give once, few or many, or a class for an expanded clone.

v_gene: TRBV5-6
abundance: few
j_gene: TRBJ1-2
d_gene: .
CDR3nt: TGTGCCAGCAGCTCGCCCCTCCATACAGAGTTCTATGGCTACACCTTC
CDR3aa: CASSSPLHTEFYGYTF

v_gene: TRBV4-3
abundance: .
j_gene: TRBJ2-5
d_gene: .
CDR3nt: TGCGCCAGCAGCCAAGGGAACAGGCCAGAGACCCAGTACTTC
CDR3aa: CASSQGNRPETQYF

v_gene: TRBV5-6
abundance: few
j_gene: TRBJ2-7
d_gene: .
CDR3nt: TGTGCCAGCAGCTTGGTTGACAGTAACGAGCAGTACTTC
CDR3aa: CASSLVDSNEQYF

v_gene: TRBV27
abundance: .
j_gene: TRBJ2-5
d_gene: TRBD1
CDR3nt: TGTGCCAGCAGCCACATTCTGGGACAGCAAAACCAAGAGACCCAGTACTTC
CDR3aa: CASSHILGQQNQETQYF

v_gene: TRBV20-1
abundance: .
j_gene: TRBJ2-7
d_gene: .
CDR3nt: TGCAGTGCTAGAGATACTAGCCAGAGCGAGCAGTACTTC
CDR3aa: CSARDTSQSEQYF

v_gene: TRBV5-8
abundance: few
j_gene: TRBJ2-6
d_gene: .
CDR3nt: TGTGCCAGCAGTCGAGACAGGGGAGGGACTGGGGCCAACGTCCTGACTTTC
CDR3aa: CASSRDRGGTGANVLTF

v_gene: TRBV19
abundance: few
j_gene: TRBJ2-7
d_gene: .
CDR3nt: TGTGCCAGTAGTGGGGGCACCTACGAGCAGTACTTC
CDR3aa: CASSGGTYEQYF

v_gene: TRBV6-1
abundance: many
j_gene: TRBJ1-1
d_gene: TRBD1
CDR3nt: TGTGCCAGTAATCCTTCCGGACAGGGGGCTCGTGCTGAAGCTTTCTTT
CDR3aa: CASNPSGQGARAEAFF

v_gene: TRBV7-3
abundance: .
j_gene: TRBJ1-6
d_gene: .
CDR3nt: TGTGCCAGCAGCTTATTGGCCCTTAATTCACCCCTCCACTTT
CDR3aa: CASSLLALNSPLHF

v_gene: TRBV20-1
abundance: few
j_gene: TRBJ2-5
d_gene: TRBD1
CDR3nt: TGCAGTGCTCTCGGACAGGGGCAAGAGACCCAGTACTTC
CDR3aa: CSALGQGQETQYF

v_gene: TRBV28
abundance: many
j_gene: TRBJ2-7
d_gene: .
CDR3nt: TGTGCCAGCAGGGGCAGGAGAACTTACGAGCAGTACTTC
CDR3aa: CASRGRRTYEQYF

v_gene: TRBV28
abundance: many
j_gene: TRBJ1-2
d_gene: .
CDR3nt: TGTGCCAGCCGGAGGGCAGCCTTCTATGGCTACACCTTC
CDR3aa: CASRRAAFYGYTF

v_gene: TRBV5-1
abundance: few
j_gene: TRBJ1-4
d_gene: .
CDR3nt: TGCGCCAGCGGCCGCGGCCTTGTTACAACTAATGAAAAACTGTTTTTT
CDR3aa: CASGRGLVTTNEKLFF

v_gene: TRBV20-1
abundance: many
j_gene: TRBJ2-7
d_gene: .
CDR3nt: TGCAGTGCCTCCCGCTCGGAGTACGAGCAGTACTTC
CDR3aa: CSASRSEYEQYF

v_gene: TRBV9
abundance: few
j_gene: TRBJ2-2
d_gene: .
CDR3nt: TGTGCCAGCAGCGTAGGAAAGACCATGAACACCGGGGAGCTGTTTTTT
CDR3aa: CASSVGKTMNTGELFF

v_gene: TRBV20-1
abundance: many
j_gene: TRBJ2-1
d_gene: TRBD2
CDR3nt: TGCAGTGCTAGGACTAGCGGGGGGGATGAGCAGTTCTTC
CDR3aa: CSARTSGGDEQFF

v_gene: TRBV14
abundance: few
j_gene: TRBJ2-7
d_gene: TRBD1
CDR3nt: TGTGCCAGGAACCCTCCACGGACAGGGTCCGAGCAGTACTTC
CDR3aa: CARNPPRTGSEQYF

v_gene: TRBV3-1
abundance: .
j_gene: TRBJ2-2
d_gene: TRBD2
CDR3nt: TGTGCCAGCAGCCAAGGACTAGCGGGGGACGACACCGGGGAGCTGTTTTTT
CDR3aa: CASSQGLAGDDTGELFF

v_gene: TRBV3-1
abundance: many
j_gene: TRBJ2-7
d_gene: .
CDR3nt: TGTGCCAGCAGCCAGGAACCCTACGAGCAGTACTTC
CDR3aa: CASSQEPYEQYF

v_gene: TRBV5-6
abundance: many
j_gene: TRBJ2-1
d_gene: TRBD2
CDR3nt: TGTGCCAGCAGCCGCCGACCATTTAGCGGGGGAGGGAATGAGCAGTTCTTC
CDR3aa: CASSRRPFSGGGNEQFF

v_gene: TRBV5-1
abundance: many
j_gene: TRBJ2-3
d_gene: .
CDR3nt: TGCGCCAGCAGCTTGGAATGGGTAGGGCGGGGCACAGATACGCAGTATTTT
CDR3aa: CASSLEWVGRGTDTQYF

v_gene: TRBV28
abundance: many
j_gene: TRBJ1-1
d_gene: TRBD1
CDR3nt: TGTGCCAGCAGTTCGGTATTGACAGGGGATCTGAACACTGAAGCTTTCTTT
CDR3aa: CASSSVLTGDLNTEAFF

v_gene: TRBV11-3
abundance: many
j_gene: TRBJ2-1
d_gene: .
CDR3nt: TGTGCCAGCAGCCGCGAGGGCGGTAGGCCTCTGGATGAGCAGTTCTTC
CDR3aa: CASSREGGRPLDEQFF

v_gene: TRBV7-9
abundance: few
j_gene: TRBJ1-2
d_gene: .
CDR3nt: TGTGCCAGCAGCCGGGGAACAGGGACTAACTATGGCTACACCTTC
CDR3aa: CASSRGTGTNYGYTF

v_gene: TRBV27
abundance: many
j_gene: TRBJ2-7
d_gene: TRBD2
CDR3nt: TGTGCCAGCAGTCGTAGCGGGGGGCTCTCCTACGAGCAGTACTTC
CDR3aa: CASSRSGGLSYEQYF

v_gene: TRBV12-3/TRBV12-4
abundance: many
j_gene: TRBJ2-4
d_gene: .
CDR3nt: TGTGCCAGCAGGATGACTATAGCCAAAAACATTCAGTACTTC
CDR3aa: CASRMTIAKNIQYF

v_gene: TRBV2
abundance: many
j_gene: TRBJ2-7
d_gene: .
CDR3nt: TGTGCCAGCAGCCCGACCGGTACGGAGCAGTACTTC
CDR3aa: CASSPTGTEQYF

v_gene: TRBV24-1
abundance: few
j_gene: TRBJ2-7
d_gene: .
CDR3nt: TGTGCCACCAGTGACCCGAGGGCAGCTTACGAGCAGTACTTC
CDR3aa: CATSDPRAAYEQYF

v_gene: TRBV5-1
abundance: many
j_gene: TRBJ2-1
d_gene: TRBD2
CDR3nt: TGCGCCAGCAGCTCCACCGGGACTAGCGGAAATGAGCAGTTCTTC
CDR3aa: CASSSTGTSGNEQFF

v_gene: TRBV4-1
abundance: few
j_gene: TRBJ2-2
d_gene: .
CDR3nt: TGCGCCAGCAGCCAAGAAGGCAGGGTGAGAACCGGGGAGCTGTTTTTT
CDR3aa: CASSQEGRVRTGELFF

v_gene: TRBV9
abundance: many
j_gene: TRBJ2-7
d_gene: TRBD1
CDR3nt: TGTGCCAGCAGCCCCACGGACAGGGACCCCTACGAGCAGTACTTC
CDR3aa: CASSPTDRDPYEQYF

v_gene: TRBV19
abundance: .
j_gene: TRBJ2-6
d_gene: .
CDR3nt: TGTGCCAGTAGTGTCCCCGGAGGGGCCAACGTCCTGACTTTC
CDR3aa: CASSVPGGANVLTF

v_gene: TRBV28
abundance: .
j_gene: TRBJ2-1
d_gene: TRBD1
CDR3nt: TGTGCCAGCAGTCTGGGACAGGGTCGGGGCGATGAGCAGTTCTTC
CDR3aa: CASSLGQGRGDEQFF

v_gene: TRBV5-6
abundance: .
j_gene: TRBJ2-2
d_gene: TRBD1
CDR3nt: TGTGCCAGCAGCCGGGACAGGGGGCTCACCGGGGAGCTGTTTTTT
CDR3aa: CASSRDRGLTGELFF

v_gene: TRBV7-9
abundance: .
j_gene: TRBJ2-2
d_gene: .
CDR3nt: TGTGCCAGCAGCTTGACAGACACCGGGGAGCTGTTTTTT
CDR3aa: CASSLTDTGELFF

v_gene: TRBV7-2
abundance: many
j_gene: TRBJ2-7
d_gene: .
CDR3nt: TGTGCCAGCAGCCCCGGGGTGGCCCCACGCGAGCAGTACTTC
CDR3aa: CASSPGVAPREQYF

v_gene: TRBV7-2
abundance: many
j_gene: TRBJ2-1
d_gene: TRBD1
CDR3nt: TGTGCCAGCAGCTTACAGACAGGGGTGACCTACAATGAGCAGTTCTTC
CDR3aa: CASSLQTGVTYNEQFF

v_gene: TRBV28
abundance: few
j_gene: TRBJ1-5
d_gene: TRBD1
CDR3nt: TGTGCCAGCAGTCACCGCAGGGGGCGGGCGGGCAATCAGCCCCAGCATTTT
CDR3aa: CASSHRRGRAGNQPQHF

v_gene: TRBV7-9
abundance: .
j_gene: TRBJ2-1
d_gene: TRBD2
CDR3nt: TGTGCCAGCCCCCCGGGGGGGCGATACAATGAGCAGTTCTTC
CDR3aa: CASPPGGRYNEQFF